This T cell receptor (beta chain) is drawn from a study of cytomegalovirus exposure and HLA in healthy donors. About the study: Among the roughly 400 genotyped donors, 70% to 85% were placed in the Caucasian-associated ancestry cluster. Whole-study results and caveats: With high specificity and sensitivity, the classifier reportedly diagnosed cytomegalovirus status. Most subjects had HLA-A and HLA-B alleles reportedly predicted accurately by TCR beta sequences. Altogether, 160 or so TCR beta chains were recorded as cytomegalovirus-associated.

About this clone: Its antigen is unidentified.

The PCR contained 60 Vbeta and 13 Jbeta primers. TCRdb keeps only in-frame clones here, not all; method: immunoSEQ multiplex PCR. Of over 150,000 clones in the sample, 80% were seen once. Per the germline V gene, CDR1 is SGHDN and CDR2 is FVKESK. The J segment lost 4 bases and the V segment lost 1 base, leaving 6 bases of the junction unmatched. The CDR3 is made up of 15 amino acids. The gene calls are TRBV14 and TRBJ1-1; 7 positions agree with TRBD1. The source of this sequence is a man in his late teens or twenties in good health and CMV-seropositive. The material sequenced was PBMCs. The CDR3 loop reads CASSQARGPGTEAFF. The CDR3 bases are TGTGCCAGCAGCCAAGCTAGGGGGCCAGGCACTGAAGCTTTCTTT.